A single sample gave rise to the 20 T cell receptor beta chains below, sequenced in a study of identical twins. From the 5' RACE reads, TCRdb called clonotypes with MiXCR, one entry per CDR3 protein. The data show under 350,000 distinct CDR3 sequences, less than 9.5% seen once. This same sample was also taken into another study, of yellow fever vaccine responses in identical twins.

The sample taken for sequencing was CD8+ T cells sorted from blood. All receptors come from a woman younger than 35 in good health.

This clonotype was seen many times. The V gene is TRBV7-6, the J gene TRBJ2-7; D tentatively fits TRBD1 or TRBD2 (6 bases each). Germline loops: CDR1 SGHVS, CDR2 FNYEAQ. CDR3 length: 14 residues. The V and J ends lost 5 bases and 3 bases respectively, with 14 bases between them. CDR3 coding DNA: TGTGCCAGCAGCCAAGGGGGGAGTCACTACGAGCAGTACTTC. It yields the protein CASSQGGSHYEQYF.

This clonotype was counted many times. This chain joins TRBV9 and TRBJ2-1; no clear D. This CDR3 has 11 amino acids. Trimming removed 1 base from V and 9 bases from J, with 5 bases in between. Germline assignment: CDR1 SGDLS and CDR2 YYNGEE. This chain's CDR3 is CASSVRGEQFF. DNA for the CDR3: TGTGCCAGCAGCGTAAGAGGTGAGCAGTTCTTC.

This clonotype was counted at least ten times. The J gene is TRBJ2-7, the V gene TRBV2; TRBD2 aligns across 13 bases. V shed 8 bases, J shed 7 bases, and the junction held 8 bases outside the gene matches. CDR1 is SNHLY, CDR2 FYNNEI, per germline. The CDR3 length is 14 residues. The CDR3, as DNA: TGTGCCAGCTCGCGACTAGCGGGAGGAGGAGAGCAGTACTTC. The encoded protein is CASSRLAGGGEQYF.

This clonotype was picked up a small number of times. A junction boundary mismatches the germline segment, possibly from a read error. The chain recombines TRBV13 with TRBJ2-7; D might be TRBD1 or TRBD2, each matching 5 bases. The CDR3 runs to 13 residues. Germline V gives CDR1 PRHDT, CDR2 FYEKMQ (reference sequence). The CDR3 sequence: CASSSRGVSTNHF. The CDR3 bases are TGTGCCAGCAGCTCGCGAGGGGTCTCAACAAACCACTTC.

The chain carries TRBV6-1 and TRBJ2-5; maybe TRBD1 (5 bases). V was trimmed by 6 bases and J by 1 base, leaving 9 bases between them. There are 13 residues in the CDR3. Germline CDR1 is MNHNS and CDR2 is SASEGT. CDR3 in amino acids: CASRDRIQETQYF. The CDR3 region has the DNA TGTGCCAGCAGAGACAGAATCCAAGAGACCCAGTACTTC.

This clonotype came up many times. The CDR3 DNA is TGCGCCAGCAGCCCCTACCAGACAGGGTATGGCACAGATACGCAGTATTTT. Residues: CASSPYQTGYGTDTQYF. The chain couples TRBV5-1 to TRBJ2-3; 7 nucleotides line up with TRBD1. After removal of 4 bases from V and 1 base from J, the junction contained 12 bases not matched to a gene. The CDR3 sequence is 17 residues long. Per the germline V gene, CDR1 is SGHRS and CDR2 is YFSETQ.

This clonotype was seen at least ten times. The V and J genes are TRBV4-1 and TRBJ1-2; D call uncertain. V was pared by 0 bases and J by 8 bases, with 7 bases between. Germline V lookup: CDR1 MGHRA, CDR2 YSYEKL. CDR3 length equals 12 residues. In DNA form, the CDR3 reads TGCGCCAGCAGCCAAGAGGCTGAGGGCTACACCTTC. Its translation: CASSQEAEGYTF.

This clonotype was observed at least ten times. The rearrangement links TRBV7-9 to TRBJ1-1; possible D gene TRBD1, 6 bases. Germline CDR1 is SEHNR and CDR2 is FQNEAQ (reference sequence). V lost 5 bases and J lost 0, with 16 bases in between. The CDR3 runs 16 residues. Here the CDR3 reads CASSLGQTTMNTEAFF. The CDR3, as DNA: TGTGCCAGCAGCCTCGGACAGACTACTATGAACACTGAAGCTTTCTTT.

This clonotype was counted ten times or more. The gene calls are TRBV4-3 and TRBJ2-1; 7 bases agree with TRBD2. The CDR3 has 18 amino acids. J was trimmed by 0 bases and V by 0 bases; bases with no gene match: 8. Germline V CDR1 and CDR2: LGHNA, YSLEER. The CDR3 DNA is TGCGCCAGCAGCCAAGAGAACCCTCTAGCGGCCTCCTACAATGAGCAGTTCTTC. Protein sequence: CASSQENPLAASYNEQFF.

This clonotype was counted a few times. The chain joins TRBV7-8 to TRBJ2-5; TRBD2 is a possible D gene (6 bases). The CDR3 sequence is 15 residues long. The V gene's germline CDR1 is SGHVS and CDR2 FQNEAQ. V dropped 2 bases and J dropped 5 bases, with 15 bases sitting between them. The CDR3 loop reads CASSLTAGPRETQYF. CDR3 coding DNA: TGTGCCAGCAGCTTAACGGCGGGACCTCGGGAGACCCAGTACTTC.

Ten or more counts support this clonotype. The rearrangement uses TRBV6-1 and TRBJ2-1; 10 nucleotides agree with TRBD2. V gave up 1 base and J gave up 7 bases; unmatched junction bases: 7. This CDR3 is 16 amino acids long. Germline V gives CDR1 MNHNS, CDR2 SASEGT. CDR3 DNA: TGTGCCAGCAGTGAAGGAGCGGGAGGGCCTATAAATGAGCAGTTCTTC. Translated: CASSEGAGGPINEQFF.

This rearrangement joins TRBV19 to TRBJ1-1; no clear D gene. The CDR3 consists of 15 residues. The ends were cut back, 3 bases at V and 0 bases at J, with 11 bases in the middle. CDR1 LNHDA and CDR2 SQIVND come from the germline V gene (reference sequence). CDR3 in amino acids: CASSIPRQLNTEAFF. Written as DNA, the CDR3 is TGTGCCAGTAGTATTCCTCGGCAGCTGAACACTGAAGCTTTCTTT.

The chain combines TRBV11-2 with TRBJ2-3, with 12 bases lining up with TRBD2. Germline values: CDR1 SGHAT, CDR2 FQNNGV. CDR3 length: 18 amino acids. Trimming cost V 4 bases and J 1 base; bases outside gene matches: 9. CDR3 sequence reads: CASSSLTSGSLGTDTQYF. DNA of the CDR3: TGTGCCAGCAGCTCCTTGACTAGCGGGAGCCTGGGCACAGATACGCAGTATTTT.

This clonotype was observed a few times. The chain couples TRBV11-1 to TRBJ2-3; 14 bases are a match to TRBD2. Per germline, CDR1 SGHAT and CDR2 FQDESV (reference sequence). V shed 5 bases and J 4 bases; nucleotides not matched to a gene: 11. The CDR3 length is 18 residues. In DNA form, the CDR3 reads TGTGCCAGCAGCCTCCACCCGGGACTAGCGGGAGATCCAGATACGCAGTATTTT. Residues: CASSLHPGLAGDPDTQYF. Complete variable domain (other parts from reference TRBV11-1 and TRBJ2-3): EAEVAQSPRYKITEKSQAVAFWCDPISGHATLYWYRQILGQGPELLVQFQDESVVDDSQLPKDRFSAERLKGVDSTLKIQPAELGDSAMYLCASSLHPGLAGDPDTQYFGPGTRLTVL.

This clonotype was found many times. V gene TRBV10-2 combines with J gene TRBJ2-3; D call uncertain. CDR1 is WSHSY and CDR2 is SAAADI in the germline V gene. This CDR3 is built from 13 residues. Between the trimmed V and J ends, which lost 2 bases and 0 bases, there was a span of 3 bases. This chain's CDR3 is CASSERSTDTQYF. Written as DNA, the CDR3 is TGCGCCAGCAGTGAGCGTAGCACAGATACGCAGTATTTT.

This clonotype was picked up many times. The chain has TRBV29-1 and TRBJ2-1, with a weak D call TRBD1 (6 bases). With 0 bases removed from V and 1 base from J, the gap between germline ends came to 7 bases. The CDR3 is made up of 14 amino acids. Germline V gene data show CDR1 as SQVTM and CDR2 as ANQGSEA. Here the CDR3 DNA reads TGCAGCGTTGAAGAGGACAGTTCCTACAATGAGCAGTTCTTC. Amino acids: CSVEEDSSYNEQFF.

The rearrangement joins TRBV11-2 to TRBJ2-7; D gene unclear. The CDR3 runs 14 residues. From germline, CDR1 is SGHAT and CDR2 FQNNGV. V was pared by 0 bases and J by 3 bases, with 9 bases between. The CDR3: CASSLEASNYEQYF. CDR3 nucleotide sequence: TGTGCCAGCAGCTTAGAGGCCAGCAACTACGAGCAGTACTTC.

This clonotype was observed a few times. The chain employs TRBV6-2 or TRBV6-3 and TRBJ2-7, with D possibly matching TRBD1 (6 bases). V lost 0 bases, J lost 3 bases, and 33 bases lay in between. The germline V gene encodes CDR1 MNHEY and CDR2 SVGEGT. This CDR3 spans 22 amino acids. The CDR3 nucleotides are TGTGCCAGCAGTTACTCAGTTTTATCGGACAGCAAGGGACGTTGGGGGAGCTACGAGCAGTACTTC. Protein product: CASSYSVLSDSKGRWGSYEQYF.

This clonotype came up many times. The V and J genes are TRBV3-1 and TRBJ2-1; possible D gene TRBD1, 5 bases. The V end was cut by 3 bases, the J end by 1 base, with 7 bases between. The CDR3 has 14 residues. The germline gives CDR1 LGHDT, CDR2 YNNKEL (reference sequence). CDR3: CASSHRDSYNEQFF. In DNA form, the CDR3 reads TGTGCCAGCAGCCACAGGGATTCCTACAATGAGCAGTTCTTC.

The chain uses TRBV12-3 or TRBV12-4 and TRBJ2-5; 9 bases are shared with TRBD2. The CDR3 runs to 18 residues. V lost 0 bases and J lost 2; bases outside the gene matches: 10. The CDR3 DNA reads as TGTGCCAGCAGTTTAGCCCAGGGGGTAGCGGGGGATCAAGAGACCCAGTACTTC. This sequence encodes CASSLAQGVAGDQETQYF.